A single sample is the source of the 25 T cell receptor beta chains below, sequenced in a study of shared clonotypes between healthy human individuals. The method was immunoSEQ multiplex PCR; TCRdb's version includes in-frame clones alone and lacks a portion of them. Counted here are some 1.5 million clones, about 96% occurring once; the ten biggest clones make up roughly 1.2%. What was sequenced was naive CD4+ T cells sorted from blood. Subset noted: CD45RA+ positively selected. These TCRs come from a man aged 25-45 years in good health.

V is TRBV7-2 and J is TRBJ2-7; D remains ambiguous. Germline assignment: CDR1 SGHTA and CDR2 FQGNSA. The CDR3 is 13 residues long. The V end lost 3 bases, the J end lost 2 bases, and 8 bases lay between the germline ends. The CDR3 reads CASSFRPAYEQYF. The CDR3 DNA is TGTGCCAGCAGCTTTAGACCAGCCTACGAGCAGTACTTC.

The chain has TRBV2 and TRBJ2-7; D gene unclear. V shed 10 bases and J shed 2 bases, with 18 bases lying between them. Germline V gene data show CDR1 as SNHLY and CDR2 as FYNNEI. The CDR3 is made up of 14 amino acids. DNA of the CDR3: TGTGCCACCAGAGGACGACCAATAACCTACGAGCAGTACTTC. It is translated as CATRGRPITYEQYF.

The chain employs TRBV5-1 and TRBJ1-1; TRBD1 might be the D (5 bases). CDR1 is SGHRS and CDR2 is YFSETQ in the germline V gene. This CDR3 spans 14 amino acids. V lost 0 bases to trimming and J lost 0 bases, with 6 bases between them. In nucleotides, the CDR3 is TGCGCCAGCAGCTTGGTACAGGTGAACACTGAAGCTTTCTTT. It encodes CASSLVQVNTEAFF.

The J gene is TRBJ2-7, the V gene TRBV10-3, with TRBD1 identical over 7 bases. The CDR3 contains 14 residues. In germline, CDR1 is ENHRY, CDR2 SYGVKD. V lost 4 bases, J lost 2 bases, and 5 bases stayed unmatched. The DNA of the CDR3 is TGTGCCATCAGTGCGACAGGGAACCCCTACGAGCAGTACTTC. As protein: CAISATGNPYEQYF.

This chain uses TRBV27 with TRBJ1-3; D may be TRBD1 (6 bases). In germline, CDR1 is MNHEY, CDR2 SMNVEV (reference sequence). The CDR3 has 15 amino acids. V was trimmed by 9 bases and J by 2 bases, leaving 17 bases between them. CDR3 nucleotides: TGTGCCAGTCCTATGGGGGGGGGCCCTGGAAACACCATATATTTT. This encodes CASPMGGGPGNTIYF.

The chain is built from TRBV14 and TRBJ2-2; D possibly corresponds to TRBD1 (6 bases). The CDR3 totals 15 residues. V was shortened by 6 bases and J by 6 bases, with 17 bases between the two germline ends. Germline CDR1 and CDR2: SGHDN and FVKESK. CDR3 loop: CASSPYRGGPGELFF. The CDR3 DNA follows: TGTGCCAGCAGTCCCTACCGTGGGGGCCCCGGGGAGCTGTTTTTT.

The rearrangement joins TRBV7-7 to TRBJ2-1; 10 bases map to TRBD2. CDR3 size: 15 residues. After removal of 5 bases from V and 8 bases from J, the junction contained 9 bases not matched to a gene. The germline V gene encodes CDR1 SSHAT and CDR2 FNYEAQ (reference sequence). The CDR3 loop is CASSPVASGSHEQFF. DNA for the CDR3: TGTGCCAGCAGCCCGGTGGCTAGCGGGAGCCATGAGCAGTTCTTC.

As regards this clone: Other DNA sequences in the sample encode the same CDR3. The V gene is TRBV28, the J gene TRBJ1-1, with D possibly TRBD1 on 5 matching bases. In germline, CDR1 is MDHEN, CDR2 SYDVKM. The CDR3 has 14 amino acids. V was trimmed by 5 bases and J by 1 base, leaving 11 bases between them. CDR3 DNA: TGTGCCAGCAGTCTACGCCAGGGGAACACTGAAGCTTTCTTT. Amino acid sequence: CASSLRQGNTEAFF.

The chain couples TRBV29-1 to TRBJ1-1, with no clear D. This CDR3 has 10 residues. The V gene's germline CDR1 is SQVTM and CDR2 ANQGSEA. V was clipped by 4 bases and J by 3 bases, with 3 bases between them. CDR3 loop: CSVGYTEAFF. The CDR3 DNA follows: TGCAGCGTTGGGTACACTGAAGCTTTCTTT.

V and J are TRBV2 and TRBJ2-5; 7 nucleotides match TRBD2. V dropped 6 bases and J dropped 0; count of bases not matched to a gene: 4. CDR3 length equals 14 residues. Germline assignment: CDR1 SNHLY and CDR2 FYNNEI. The CDR3 loop reads CASRETSNQETQYF. Written as DNA, the CDR3 is TGTGCCAGCAGGGAGACTAGCAACCAAGAGACCCAGTACTTC.

This chain links TRBV18 with TRBJ2-7; D may be TRBD2 (7 bases). The CDR3 contains 14 residues. V was pared by 2 bases and J by 3 bases, with 11 bases between. Germline-derived CDR1 and CDR2 are KGHSH and LQKENI. The CDR3 here is CASSPTGGNYEQYF. In DNA form, the CDR3 reads TGTGCCAGCTCACCAACGGGGGGCAACTACGAGCAGTACTTC.

The rearrangement joins TRBV9 to TRBJ1-3; a weak D match, TRBD1 (5 bases). From germline, CDR1 is SGDLS and CDR2 YYNGEE. The CDR3 is made up of 15 amino acids. V was pared by 4 bases and J by 2 bases, with 13 bases between. CDR3 in amino acids: CASSPAGPAGNTIYF. CDR3 nucleotide sequence: TGTGCCAGCAGCCCCGCGGGGCCGGCTGGAAACACCATATATTTT.

The chain has TRBV5-6 and TRBJ2-1, with 13 bases that match TRBD2. The CDR3 consists of 15 residues. Trimming took 4 bases from V and 9 from J; bases not matched to a gene: 7. Looked up from germline, CDR1 is SGHDT and CDR2 is YYEEEE. The CDR3: CASSILAGGPSEQFF. The CDR3 DNA follows: TGTGCCAGCAGCATACTAGCGGGAGGGCCGAGTGAGCAGTTCTTC.

V is TRBV19 and J is TRBJ2-1; 7 positions agree with TRBD2. Germline loops: CDR1 LNHDA, CDR2 SQIVND (reference sequence). V lost 2 bases, J lost 4 bases, and 23 bases stayed unmatched. The CDR3 is 21 amino acids. The CDR3 coding sequence is TGTGCCAGTAGTATATTTGGAGCGGGACTCACAGCCCCTGGGAAATACAATGAGCAGTTCTTC. This codes for CASSIFGAGLTAPGKYNEQFF.

Only a few counts were recorded for this clone. This rearrangement joins TRBV6-1 to TRBJ2-5; 7 bases are a match to TRBD2. This CDR3 spans 12 amino acids. Trimming at V came to 8 bases and at J to 4 bases, leaving 4 bases not matched to a gene. Germline V gene sequence: CDR1 MNHNS, CDR2 SASEGT. CDR3 nucleotide sequence: TGTGCCAGCCGGCGGGAGACAGAGACCCAGTACTTC. This translates into CASRRETETQYF.

This rearrangement joins TRBV28 to TRBJ2-1; unclear D gene. V was pared by 6 bases and J by 0 bases, with 18 bases between. CDR3 length equals 17 residues. Looked up from germline, CDR1 is MDHEN and CDR2 is SYDVKM. This chain's CDR3 is CASSTVVGESSYNEQFF. CDR3 coding DNA: TGTGCCAGCAGCACCGTGGTGGGCGAGAGCTCCTACAATGAGCAGTTCTTC.

This chain links TRBV7-9 with TRBJ2-7; D not certain. Germline V gene data show CDR1 as SEHNR and CDR2 as FQNEAQ (reference sequence). V lost 4 bases, J lost 2 bases, and 12 bases lay in between. CDR3 size: 14 residues. CDR3 nucleotide sequence: TGTGCCAGCAGCTATAATTACCGGGCCTACGAGCAGTACTTC. Protein product: CASSYNYRAYEQYF.

J is TRBJ2-7 and V is TRBV4-1, with D perhaps TRBD2 (6 bases). V lost 4 bases and J lost 9, with 25 bases in between. CDR3 size: 16 residues. Looked up from germline, CDR1 is MGHRA and CDR2 is YSYEKL. CDR3 nucleotides: TGCGCCAGCAGCCCACGATTGGAAAGGGACTCGCTGACGCAGTACTTC. Its translation is CASSPRLERDSLTQYF.

The J gene is TRBJ2-2, the V gene TRBV11-2, with TRBD2 as a possible D gene (5 bases). The CDR3 consists of 14 residues. Germline assignment: CDR1 SGHAT and CDR2 FQNNGV. V dropped 8 bases and J dropped 3 bases, with 13 bases sitting between them. The CDR3 region has the DNA TGTGCCAGCGCGGGCTTCGGGTACACCGGGGAGCTGTTTTTT. It is translated as CASAGFGYTGELFF.

The rearrangement uses TRBV5-1 and TRBJ2-7; 8 positions match TRBD1. J gave up 4 bases and V 4 bases, and 7 bases lay outside the gene matches. The CDR3 is 14 residues long. Germline CDR1 reads SGHRS; CDR2 reads YFSETQ. Here the CDR3 DNA reads TGCGCCAGCAGCCCCGCGGGACAGGCGTACGAGCAGTACTTC. Its translation is CASSPAGQAYEQYF.

Comments on this clone: The sample has other DNA sequences that encode this CDR3 too. The chain links TRBV9 to TRBJ1-5; D remains ambiguous. CDR1 and CDR2 (germline): SGDLS, YYNGEE. This CDR3 comprises 14 residues. The V end lost 2 bases, the J end lost 0 bases, and 6 bases lay between the germline ends. The CDR3 DNA reads as TGTGCCAGCAGCGTTGGCACTAGCAATCAGCCCCAGCATTTT. This gives the protein CASSVGTSNQPQHF.

This rearrangement joins TRBV27 to TRBJ1-1, with 10 positions matching TRBD1. CDR3 size: 16 residues. V shed 2 bases and J 7 bases; nucleotides not matched to a gene: 10. Per germline, CDR1 MNHEY and CDR2 SMNVEV (reference sequence). The CDR3 loop is CASSLHGQGENGEAFF. The CDR3 coding sequence is TGTGCCAGCAGTTTACACGGACAGGGGGAAAATGGTGAAGCTTTCTTT.

The gene calls are TRBV4-3 and TRBJ2-3; the match to TRBD1 covers 7 bases. The junction had 6 bases not matched to a gene; V was cut back by 0 bases and J by 6 bases. The CDR3 sequence is 15 residues long. The germline gives CDR1 LGHNA, CDR2 YSLEER. This CDR3 is CASSQETGYADTQYF. The CDR3, as DNA: TGCGCCAGCAGCCAAGAGACAGGGTATGCGGATACGCAGTATTTT.

This chain joins TRBV19 and TRBJ1-1; D call uncertain. Germline V gene sequence: CDR1 LNHDA, CDR2 SQIVND (reference sequence). The ends were cut back, 8 bases at V and 3 bases at J, with 7 bases in the middle. The CDR3 has 11 amino acids. CDR3 protein: CASSLDTEAFF. The CDR3 coding sequence is TGTGCCAGTTCTCTGGACACTGAAGCTTTCTTT.

The gene calls are TRBV30 and TRBJ1-3; D call uncertain. The germline CDR1 and CDR2 sequences are GTSNPN and SVGIG (reference sequence). With 4 bases removed from V and 4 bases from J, the gap between germline ends came to 8 bases. CDR3 size: 12 residues. As DNA, the CDR3 is TGTGCCTGGACATCTCCAGGAAACACCATATATTTT. Translated, it gives CAWTSPGNTIYF.